This TCR beta chain was observed in a study of OX40 agonist ivuxolimab in advanced cancers. The method was immunoSEQ multiplex PCR; TCRdb's version includes in-frame clones alone and lacks a portion of them. The data contain more than 70,000 clones, roughly 87% of them singletons. Study-level results: Circulating CD4+ and CD8+ T cells showed clonal expansion by week 6 at 0.1 to 3.0 mg/kg.

Per germline, CDR1 SGDLS and CDR2 YYNGEE. V was shortened by 0 bases and J by 4 bases, with 9 bases between the two germline ends. The CDR3 sequence is 14 residues long. Turning to this clone: Its antigen is unknown.

The V and J genes are TRBV9 and TRBJ2-3; D not certain. This TCR derives from an adult with an advanced solid tumor such as melanoma, head and neck, liver or kidney cancer. The sequencing used CD4+ or CD8+ T cells sorted from blood, collected in a trial of the OX40 agonist ivuxolimab. CDR3 sequence: CASSVEDGPDTQYF. The DNA for the CDR3 is TGTGCCAGCAGCGTAGAGGACGGGCCAGATACGCAGTATTTT.